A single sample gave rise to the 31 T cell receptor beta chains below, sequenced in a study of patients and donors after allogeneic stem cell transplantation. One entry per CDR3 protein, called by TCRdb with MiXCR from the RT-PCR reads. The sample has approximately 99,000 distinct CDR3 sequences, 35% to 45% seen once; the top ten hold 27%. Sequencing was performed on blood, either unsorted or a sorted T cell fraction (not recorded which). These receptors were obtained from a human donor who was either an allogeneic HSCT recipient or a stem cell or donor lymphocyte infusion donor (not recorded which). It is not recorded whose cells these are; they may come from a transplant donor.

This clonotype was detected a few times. The CDR3 loop is CSARDLTGNSPLHF. The CDR3 coding sequence is TGCAGTGCTAGAGATCTCACAGGAAATTCACCCCTCCACTTT. V usage is TRBV20-1 and J usage is TRBJ1-6; the D gene is possibly TRBD1 (5 bases). V was clipped by 0 bases and J by 7 bases, with 10 bases between them. Germline V lookup: CDR1 DFQATT, CDR2 SNEGSKA (reference sequence). The CDR3 runs 14 residues.

CDR3 coding DNA: TGTGCCAGCTCACCACCCAGGGGATTCACCGGGGAGCTGTTTTTT. Its translation: CASSPPRGFTGELFF. This chain joins TRBV18 and TRBJ2-2; maybe TRBD1 (6 bases). The CDR3 length is 15 residues. V was cut by 0 bases and J by 4 bases, with 9 bases left in between. Germline values: CDR1 KGHSH, CDR2 LQKENI.

CDR3 bases: TGTGCCAGCATGAGGGGTTCCGACGAGCAGTACTTC. This translates into CASMRGSDEQYF. The chain combines TRBV28 with TRBJ2-7; D assignment may be TRBD1 or TRBD2 (5 bases each). CDR1 and CDR2 from the germline V gene are MDHEN and SYDVKM. This CDR3 region has 12 residues. The V end lost 7 bases, the J end lost 5 bases, and 12 bases lay between the germline ends.

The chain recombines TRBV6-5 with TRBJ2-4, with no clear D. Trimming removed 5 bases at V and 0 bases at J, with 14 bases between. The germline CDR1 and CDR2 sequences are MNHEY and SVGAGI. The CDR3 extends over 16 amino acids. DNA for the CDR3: TGTGCCAGCAGTGACCGGAAAAAACTAGCCAAAAACATTCAGTACTTC. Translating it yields CASSDRKKLAKNIQYF.

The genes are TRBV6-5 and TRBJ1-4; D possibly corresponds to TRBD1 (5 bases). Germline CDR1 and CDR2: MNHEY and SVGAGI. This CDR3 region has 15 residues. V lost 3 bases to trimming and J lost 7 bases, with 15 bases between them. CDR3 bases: TGTGCCAGCAGTTATCGCCCGGGGGGGGTTGAAAAACTGTTTTTT. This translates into CASSYRPGGVEKLFF.

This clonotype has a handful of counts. CDR3 nucleotide sequence: TGTGCCACCAGGGGCGATCAGCCCCAGCATTTT. Translation gives CATRGDQPQHF. The chain couples TRBV6-1 to TRBJ1-5; a possible D gene is TRBD1 (6 bases). The CDR3 is made up of 11 amino acids. Germline values: CDR1 MNHNS, CDR2 SASEGT. V lost 10 bases, J lost 5 bases, and 9 bases lay in between.

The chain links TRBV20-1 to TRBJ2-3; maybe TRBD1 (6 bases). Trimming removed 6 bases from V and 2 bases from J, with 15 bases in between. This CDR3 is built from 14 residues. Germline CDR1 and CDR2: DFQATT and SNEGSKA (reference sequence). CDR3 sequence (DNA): TGCAGTGCCAGGGGCAGGGTGTTCACAGATACGCAGTATTTT. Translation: CSARGRVFTDTQYF.

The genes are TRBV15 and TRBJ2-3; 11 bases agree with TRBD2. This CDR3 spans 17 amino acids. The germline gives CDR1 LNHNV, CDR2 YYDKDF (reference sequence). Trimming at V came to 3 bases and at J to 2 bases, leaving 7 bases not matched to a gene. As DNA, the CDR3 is TGTGCCACCAGCAGGTCGGGACTAGCGGCTTACACAGATACGCAGTATTTT. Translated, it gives CATSRSGLAAYTDTQYF.

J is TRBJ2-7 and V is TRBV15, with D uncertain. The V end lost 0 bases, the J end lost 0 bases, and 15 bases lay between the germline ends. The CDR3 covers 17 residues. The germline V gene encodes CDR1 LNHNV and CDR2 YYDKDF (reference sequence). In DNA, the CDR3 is TGTGCCACCAGCAGAGATCGCTCTCCGGAAAGCTCCTACGAGCAGTACTTC. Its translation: CATSRDRSPESSYEQYF.

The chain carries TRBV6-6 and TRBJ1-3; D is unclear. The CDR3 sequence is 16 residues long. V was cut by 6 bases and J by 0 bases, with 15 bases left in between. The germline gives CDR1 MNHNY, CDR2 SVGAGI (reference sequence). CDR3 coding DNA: TGTGCCAGCAGGGTAGGGTTGCCAAACTCTGGAAACACCATATATTTT. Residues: CASRVGLPNSGNTIYF.

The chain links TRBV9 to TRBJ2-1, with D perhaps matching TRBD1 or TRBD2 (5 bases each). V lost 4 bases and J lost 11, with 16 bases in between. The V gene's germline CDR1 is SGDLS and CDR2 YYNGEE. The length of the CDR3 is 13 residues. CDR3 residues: CASSPPGTTQQFF. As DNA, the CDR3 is TGTGCCAGCAGCCCTCCCGGGACGACACAGCAGTTCTTC.

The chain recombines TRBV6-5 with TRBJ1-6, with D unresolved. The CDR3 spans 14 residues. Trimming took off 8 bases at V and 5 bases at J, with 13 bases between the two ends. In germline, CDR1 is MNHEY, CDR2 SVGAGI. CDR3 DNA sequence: TGTGCCAGCGGGGAATCGGCAAATAATTCACCCCTCCACTTT. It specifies CASGESANNSPLHF.

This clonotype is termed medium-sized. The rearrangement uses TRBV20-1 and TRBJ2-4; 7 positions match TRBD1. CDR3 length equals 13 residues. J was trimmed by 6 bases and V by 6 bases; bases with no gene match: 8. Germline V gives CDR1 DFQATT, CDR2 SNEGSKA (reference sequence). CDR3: CSANVQGRNIQYF. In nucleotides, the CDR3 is TGCAGTGCCAACGTACAGGGGAGAAACATTCAGTACTTC.

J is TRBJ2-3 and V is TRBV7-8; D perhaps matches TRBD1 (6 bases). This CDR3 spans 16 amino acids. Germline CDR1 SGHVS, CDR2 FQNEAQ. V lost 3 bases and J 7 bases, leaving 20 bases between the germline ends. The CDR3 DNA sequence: TGTGCCAGCAGCTTGAACATAGGGGGAGTTTTAAATACGCAGTATTTT. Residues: CASSLNIGGVLNTQYF.

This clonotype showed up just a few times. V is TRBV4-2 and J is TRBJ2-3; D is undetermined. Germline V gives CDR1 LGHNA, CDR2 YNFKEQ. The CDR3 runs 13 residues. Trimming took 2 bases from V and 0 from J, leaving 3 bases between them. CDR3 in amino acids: CASSQPSTDTQYF. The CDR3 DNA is TGTGCCAGCAGCCAACCCAGCACAGATACGCAGTATTTT.

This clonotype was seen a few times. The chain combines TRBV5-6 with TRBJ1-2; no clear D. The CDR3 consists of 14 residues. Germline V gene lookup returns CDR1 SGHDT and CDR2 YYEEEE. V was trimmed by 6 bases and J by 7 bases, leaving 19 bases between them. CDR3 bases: TGTGCCAGCATTAAATCTCACGCAGGCAGTGGCTACACCTTC. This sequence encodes CASIKSHAGSGYTF.

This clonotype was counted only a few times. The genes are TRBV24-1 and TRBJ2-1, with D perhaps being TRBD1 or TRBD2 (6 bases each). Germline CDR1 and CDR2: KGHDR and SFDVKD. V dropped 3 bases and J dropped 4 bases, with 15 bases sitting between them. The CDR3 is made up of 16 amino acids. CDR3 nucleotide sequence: TGTGCCACCAGTGATAGCTCGGGGGCCCCTTACAATGAGCAGTTCTTC. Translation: CATSDSSGAPYNEQFF.

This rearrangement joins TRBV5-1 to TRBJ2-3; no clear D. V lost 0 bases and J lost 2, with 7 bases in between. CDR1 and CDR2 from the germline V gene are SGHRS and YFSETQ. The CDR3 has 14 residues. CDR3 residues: CASSLGPTTDTQYF. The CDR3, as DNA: TGCGCCAGCAGCTTGGGGCCTACCACAGATACGCAGTATTTT.

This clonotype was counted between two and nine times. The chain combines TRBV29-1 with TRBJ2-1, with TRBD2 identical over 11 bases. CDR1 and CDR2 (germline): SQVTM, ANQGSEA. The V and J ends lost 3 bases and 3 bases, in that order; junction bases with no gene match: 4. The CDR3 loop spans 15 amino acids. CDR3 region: CSVDTGTSGYNEQFF. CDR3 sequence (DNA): TGCAGCGTTGACACCGGGACTAGCGGCTACAATGAGCAGTTCTTC.

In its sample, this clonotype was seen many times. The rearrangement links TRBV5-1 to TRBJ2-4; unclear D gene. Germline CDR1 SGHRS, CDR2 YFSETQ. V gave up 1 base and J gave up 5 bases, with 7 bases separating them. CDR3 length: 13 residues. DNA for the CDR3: TGCGCCAGCAGCTTGAGAGGCGAAAACATTCAGTACTTC. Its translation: CASSLRGENIQYF.

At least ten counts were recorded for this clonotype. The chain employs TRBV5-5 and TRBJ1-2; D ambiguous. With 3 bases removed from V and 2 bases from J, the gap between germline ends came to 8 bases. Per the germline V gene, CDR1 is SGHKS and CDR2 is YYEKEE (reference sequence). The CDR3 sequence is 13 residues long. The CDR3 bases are TGTGCCAGCAGCTCTAGAATGAACTATGGCTACACCTTC. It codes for CASSSRMNYGYTF.

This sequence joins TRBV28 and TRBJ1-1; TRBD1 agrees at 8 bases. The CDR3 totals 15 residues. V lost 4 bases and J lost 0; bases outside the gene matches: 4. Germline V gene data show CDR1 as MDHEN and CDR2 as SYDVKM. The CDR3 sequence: CASSSGQGMNTEAFF. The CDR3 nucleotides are TGTGCCAGCAGTTCCGGACAGGGTATGAACACTGAAGCTTTCTTT.

As DNA, the CDR3 is TGCAGTGCTAGTTTAGTGCCTTTGACCTACAATGAGCAGTTCTTC. Its protein product is CSASLVPLTYNEQFF. This rearrangement joins TRBV20-1 to TRBJ2-1; D not certain. V lost 3 bases and J 2 bases, leaving 14 bases between the germline ends. The CDR3 runs to 15 residues. The germline V gene has CDR1 DFQATT and CDR2 SNEGSKA (reference sequence).

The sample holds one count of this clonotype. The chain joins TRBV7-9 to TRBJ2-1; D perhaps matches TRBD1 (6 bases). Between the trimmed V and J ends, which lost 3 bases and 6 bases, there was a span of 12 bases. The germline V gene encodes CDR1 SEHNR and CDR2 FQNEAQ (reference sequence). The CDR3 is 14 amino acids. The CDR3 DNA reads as TGTGCCAGCAGCTTTAGGCAGGGGTTCAATGAGCAGTTCTTC. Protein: CASSFRQGFNEQFF.

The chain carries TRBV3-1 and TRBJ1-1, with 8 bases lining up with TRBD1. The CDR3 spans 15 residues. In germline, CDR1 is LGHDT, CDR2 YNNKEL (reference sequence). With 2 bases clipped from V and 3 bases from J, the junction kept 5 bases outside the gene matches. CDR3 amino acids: CASSQWDRSHTEAFF. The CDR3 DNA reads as TGTGCCAGCAGCCAATGGGACAGGAGCCACACTGAAGCTTTCTTT.

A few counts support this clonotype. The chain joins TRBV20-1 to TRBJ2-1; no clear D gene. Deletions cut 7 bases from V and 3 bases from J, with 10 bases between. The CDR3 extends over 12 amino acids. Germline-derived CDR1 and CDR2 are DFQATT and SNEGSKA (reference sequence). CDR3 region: CSVAENYNEQFF. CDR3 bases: TGCAGTGTGGCGGAAAACTACAATGAGCAGTTCTTC.

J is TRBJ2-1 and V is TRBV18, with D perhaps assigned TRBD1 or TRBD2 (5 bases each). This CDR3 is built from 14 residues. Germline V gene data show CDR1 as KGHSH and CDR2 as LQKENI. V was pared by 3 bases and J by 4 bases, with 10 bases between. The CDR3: CASSPGVLYNEQFF. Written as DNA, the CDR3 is TGTGCCAGCTCACCGGGGGTGTTATACAATGAGCAGTTCTTC.

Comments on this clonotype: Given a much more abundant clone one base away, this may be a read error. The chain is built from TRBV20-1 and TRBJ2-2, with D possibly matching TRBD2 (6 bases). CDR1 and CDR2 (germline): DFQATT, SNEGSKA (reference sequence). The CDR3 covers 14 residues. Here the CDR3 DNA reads TGCGGTGCTAGCGATTTCAAGAACACCGGGGAGCTGTTTTTT. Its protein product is CGASDFKNTGELFF.

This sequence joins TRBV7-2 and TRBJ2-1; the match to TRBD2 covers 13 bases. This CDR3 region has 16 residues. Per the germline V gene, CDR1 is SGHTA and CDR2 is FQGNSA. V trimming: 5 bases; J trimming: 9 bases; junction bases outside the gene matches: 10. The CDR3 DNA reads TGTGCCAGCAGCAAGACCGGGACTAGCGGGAAAGGTGAGCAGTTCTTC. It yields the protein CASSKTGTSGKGEQFF.

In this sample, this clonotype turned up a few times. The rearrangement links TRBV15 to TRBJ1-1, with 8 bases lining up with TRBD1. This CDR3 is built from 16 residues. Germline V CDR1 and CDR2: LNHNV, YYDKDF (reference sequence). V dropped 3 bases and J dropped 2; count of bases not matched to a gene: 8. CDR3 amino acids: CATSRPDRGRNTEAFF. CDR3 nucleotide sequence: TGTGCCACCAGCAGGCCTGACAGGGGACGTAACACTGAAGCTTTCTTT. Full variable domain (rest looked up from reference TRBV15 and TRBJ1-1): DAMVIQNPRYQVTQFGKPVTLSCSQTLNHNVMYWYQQKSSQAPKLLFHYYDKDFNNEADTPDNFQSRRPNTSFCFLDIRSPGLGDTAMYLCATSRPDRGRNTEAFFGQGTRLTVV.

In nucleotides, the CDR3 is TGCAGTGCTAGAGGGCTTTCGTTCACCGGGGAGCTGTTTTTT. Translating it yields CSARGLSFTGELFF. The gene calls are TRBV20-1 and TRBJ2-2; D is uncertain. This CDR3 is 14 amino acids long. Germline V CDR1 and CDR2: DFQATT, SNEGSKA (reference sequence). The V end was cut by 1 base, the J end by 4 bases, with 10 bases between.